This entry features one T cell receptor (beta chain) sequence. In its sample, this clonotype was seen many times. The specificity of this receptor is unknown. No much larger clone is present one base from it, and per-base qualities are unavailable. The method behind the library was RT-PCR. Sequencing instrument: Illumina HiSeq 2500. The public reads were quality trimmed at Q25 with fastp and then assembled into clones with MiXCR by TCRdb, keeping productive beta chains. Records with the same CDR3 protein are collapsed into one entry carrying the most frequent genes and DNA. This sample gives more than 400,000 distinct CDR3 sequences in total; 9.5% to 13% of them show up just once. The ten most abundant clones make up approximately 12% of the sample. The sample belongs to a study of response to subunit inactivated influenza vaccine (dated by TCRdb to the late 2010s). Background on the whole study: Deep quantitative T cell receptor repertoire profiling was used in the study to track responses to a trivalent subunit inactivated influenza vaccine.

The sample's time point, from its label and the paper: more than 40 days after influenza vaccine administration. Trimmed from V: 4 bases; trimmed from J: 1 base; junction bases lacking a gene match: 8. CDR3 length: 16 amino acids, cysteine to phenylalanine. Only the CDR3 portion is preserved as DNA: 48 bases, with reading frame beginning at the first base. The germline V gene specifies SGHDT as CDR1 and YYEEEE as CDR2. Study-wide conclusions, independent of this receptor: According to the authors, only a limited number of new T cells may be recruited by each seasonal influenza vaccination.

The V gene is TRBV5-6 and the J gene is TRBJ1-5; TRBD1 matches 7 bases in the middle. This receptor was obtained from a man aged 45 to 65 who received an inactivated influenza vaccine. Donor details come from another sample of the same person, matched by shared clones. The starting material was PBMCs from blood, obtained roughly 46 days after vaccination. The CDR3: CASSRDSEMSNQPQHF. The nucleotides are TGTGCCAGCAGCAGGGACAGTGAGATGAGCAATCAGCCCCAGCATTTT.